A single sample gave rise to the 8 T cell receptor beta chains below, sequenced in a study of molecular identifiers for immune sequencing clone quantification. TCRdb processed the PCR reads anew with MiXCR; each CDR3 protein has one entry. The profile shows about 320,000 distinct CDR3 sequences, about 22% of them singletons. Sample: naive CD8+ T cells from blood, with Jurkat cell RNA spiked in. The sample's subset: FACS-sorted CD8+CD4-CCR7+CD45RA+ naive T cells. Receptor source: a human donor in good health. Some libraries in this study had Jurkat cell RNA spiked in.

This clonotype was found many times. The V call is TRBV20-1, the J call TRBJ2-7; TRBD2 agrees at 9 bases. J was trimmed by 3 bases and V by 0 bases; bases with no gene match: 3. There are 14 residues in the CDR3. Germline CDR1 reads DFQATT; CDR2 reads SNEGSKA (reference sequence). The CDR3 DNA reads TGCAGTGCTAGAGAGGCTAGCGGGGACTACGAGCAGTACTTC. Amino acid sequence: CSAREASGDYEQYF.

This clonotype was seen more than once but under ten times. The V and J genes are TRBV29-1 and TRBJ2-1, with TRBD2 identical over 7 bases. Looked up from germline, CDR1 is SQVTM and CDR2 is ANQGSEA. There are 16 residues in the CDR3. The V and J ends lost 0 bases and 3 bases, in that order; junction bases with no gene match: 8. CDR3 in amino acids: CSVEDLEGGFYNEQFF. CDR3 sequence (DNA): TGCAGCGTTGAAGATCTGGAGGGAGGGTTCTACAATGAGCAGTTCTTC.

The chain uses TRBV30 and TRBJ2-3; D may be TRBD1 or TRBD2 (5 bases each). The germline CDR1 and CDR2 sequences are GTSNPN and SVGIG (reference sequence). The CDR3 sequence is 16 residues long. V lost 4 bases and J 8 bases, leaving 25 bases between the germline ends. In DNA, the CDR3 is TGTGCCTGGACCGAACGGGACGCGACTCCGTGGGGTACGCAGTATTTT. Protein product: CAWTERDATPWGTQYF.

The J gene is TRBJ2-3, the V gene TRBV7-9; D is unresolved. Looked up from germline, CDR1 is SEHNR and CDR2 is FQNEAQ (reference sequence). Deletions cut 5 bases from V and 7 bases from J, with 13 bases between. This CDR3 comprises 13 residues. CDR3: CASSPPSMNTQYF. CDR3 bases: TGTGCCAGCAGCCCCCCTTCTATGAATACGCAGTATTTT.

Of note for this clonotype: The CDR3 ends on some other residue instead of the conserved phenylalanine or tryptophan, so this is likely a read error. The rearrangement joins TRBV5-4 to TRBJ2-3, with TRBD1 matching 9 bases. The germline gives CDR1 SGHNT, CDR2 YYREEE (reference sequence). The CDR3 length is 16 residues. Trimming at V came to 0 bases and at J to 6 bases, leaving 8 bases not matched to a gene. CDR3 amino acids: CASSLGQGGVFDTQYL. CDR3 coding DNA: TGTGCCAGCAGCTTGGGACAGGGGGGGGTTTTTGATACGCAGTATTTA.

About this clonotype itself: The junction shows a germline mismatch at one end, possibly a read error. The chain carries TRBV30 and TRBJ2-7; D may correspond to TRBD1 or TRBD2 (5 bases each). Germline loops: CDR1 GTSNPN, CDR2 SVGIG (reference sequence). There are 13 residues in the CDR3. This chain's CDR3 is CAWSAGSSSEQYF. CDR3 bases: TGTGCCTGGAGTGCAGGGAGCTCCTCCGAGCAGTACTTC.

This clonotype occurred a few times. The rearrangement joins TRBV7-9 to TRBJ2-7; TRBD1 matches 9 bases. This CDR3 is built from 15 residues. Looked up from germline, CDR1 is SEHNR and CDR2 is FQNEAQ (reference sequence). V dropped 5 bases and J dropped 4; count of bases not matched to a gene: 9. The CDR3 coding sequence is TGTGCCAGCAGCCCCGTTGACAGGGGGGTTTACGAGCAGTACTTC. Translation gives CASSPVDRGVYEQYF.

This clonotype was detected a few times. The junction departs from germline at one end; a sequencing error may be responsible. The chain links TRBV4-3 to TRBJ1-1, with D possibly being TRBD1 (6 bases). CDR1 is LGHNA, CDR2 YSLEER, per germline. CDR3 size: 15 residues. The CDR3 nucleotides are TGCGCCAGCAGCCAGAAACAGGGTTTATTTACTGAAGTTTTCTTT. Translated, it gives CASSQKQGLFTEVFF.